This T cell receptor (beta chain) derives from a study of cytomegalovirus exposure and HLA in healthy donors. As for this clone: Antigen specificity is unknown. The sample contains more than one DNA sequence encoding this CDR3.

The CDR3 contains 13 residues. V shed 4 bases and J shed 1 base, with 7 bases lying between them. Germline CDR1 SEHNR, CDR2 FQNEAQ (reference sequence). The PCR made use of 60 Vbeta and 13 Jbeta primers. Sequencing was performed with immunoSEQ multiplex PCR; in TCRdb, only in-frame clones are kept and a portion is missing. The table has roughly 150,000 clones, roughly 70% seen once. General study points: TCR beta sequences numbering fewer than 20,000 were associated with HLA alleles at 0.05 false discovery rate in a later analysis. The availability of immune exposure information extended only to CMV serostatus.

Sequenced input: PBMCs. This TCR derives from a woman aged 55-69 years in good health and CMV-seropositive. The rearrangement joins TRBV7-9 to TRBJ1-1, with D tentatively TRBD1 (5 bases). DNA for the CDR3: TGTGCCAGCAGCTCACAGGAGAACACTGAAGCTTTCTTT. Translating gives CASSSQENTEAFF.